This TCR beta chain was retrieved from a study of OX40 agonist ivuxolimab in advanced cancers. In this sample, this clone turned up a few times. Its cognate antigen is unknown. V shed 1 base and J shed 4 bases, with 5 bases lying between them. Germline V gene lookup returns CDR1 SGHAT and CDR2 FQNNGV. This CDR3 comprises 12 residues. Study-level findings and limits: In general, CD8+ T cells held more expanded clones than CD4+ did, on average.

Sequencing used immunoSEQ multiplex PCR; TCRdb keeps in-frame clones, though not all of them. There are more than 40,000 clones in the sample; over 75% occur only once, and roughly 3.2% lies in the top ten. This receptor was obtained from an adult with an advanced solid tumor such as melanoma, head and neck, liver or kidney cancer. The sample in question was CD4+ or CD8+ T cells sorted from blood, obtained in a trial of the OX40 agonist ivuxolimab. The genes are TRBV11-2 and TRBJ2-7, with a tentative D call TRBD1 (5 bases). This CDR3 reads CASSLAGYEQYF. CDR3 bases: TGTGCCAGCAGCTTAGCAGGGTACGAGCAGTACTTC.